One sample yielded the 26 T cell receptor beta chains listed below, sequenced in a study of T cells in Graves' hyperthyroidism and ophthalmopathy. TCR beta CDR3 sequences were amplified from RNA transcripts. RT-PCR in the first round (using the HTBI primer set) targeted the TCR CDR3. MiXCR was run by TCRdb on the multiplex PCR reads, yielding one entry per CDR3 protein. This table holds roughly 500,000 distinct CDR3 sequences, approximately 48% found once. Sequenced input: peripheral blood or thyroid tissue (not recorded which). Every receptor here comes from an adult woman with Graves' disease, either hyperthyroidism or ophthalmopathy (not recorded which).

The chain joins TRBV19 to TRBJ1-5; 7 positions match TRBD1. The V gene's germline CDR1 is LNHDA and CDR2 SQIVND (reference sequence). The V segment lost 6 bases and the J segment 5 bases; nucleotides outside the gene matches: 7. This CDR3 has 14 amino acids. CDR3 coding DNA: TGTGCCAGTAGCACCGGGACAGTAGATCAGCCCCAGCATTTT. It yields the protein CASSTGTVDQPQHF.

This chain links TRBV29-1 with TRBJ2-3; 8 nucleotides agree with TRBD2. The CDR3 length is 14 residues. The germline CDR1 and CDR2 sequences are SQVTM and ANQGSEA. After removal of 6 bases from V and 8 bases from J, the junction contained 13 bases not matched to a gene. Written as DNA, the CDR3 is TGCAGCGTGGCGACTAGCGCAGAGTTAGGTACGCAGTATTTT. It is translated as CSVATSAELGTQYF.

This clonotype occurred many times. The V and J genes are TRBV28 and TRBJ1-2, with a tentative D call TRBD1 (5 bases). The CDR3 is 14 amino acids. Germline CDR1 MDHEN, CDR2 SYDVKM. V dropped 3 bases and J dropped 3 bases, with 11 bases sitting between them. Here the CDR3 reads CASSFGAGHYGYTF. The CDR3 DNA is TGTGCCAGCAGTTTCGGGGCAGGGCACTATGGCTACACCTTC.

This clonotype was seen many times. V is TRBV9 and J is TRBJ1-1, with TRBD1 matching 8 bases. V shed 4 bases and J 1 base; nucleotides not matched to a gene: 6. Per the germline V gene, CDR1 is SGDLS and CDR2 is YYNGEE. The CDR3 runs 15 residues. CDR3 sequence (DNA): TGTGCCAGCAGCCTCGAGGGACAGGCGAACACTGAAGCTTTCTTT. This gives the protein CASSLEGQANTEAFF.

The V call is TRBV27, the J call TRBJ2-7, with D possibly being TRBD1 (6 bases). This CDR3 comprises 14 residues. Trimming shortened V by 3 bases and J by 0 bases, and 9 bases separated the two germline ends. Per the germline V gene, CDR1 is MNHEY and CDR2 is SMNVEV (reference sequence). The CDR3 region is CASSFHRDSYEQYF. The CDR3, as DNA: TGTGCCAGCAGTTTTCACAGGGACTCCTACGAGCAGTACTTC.

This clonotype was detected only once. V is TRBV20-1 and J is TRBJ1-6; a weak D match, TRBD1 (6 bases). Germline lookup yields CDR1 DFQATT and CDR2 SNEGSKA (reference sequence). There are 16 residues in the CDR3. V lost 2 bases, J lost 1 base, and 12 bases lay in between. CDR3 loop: CSARLRGESYNSPLHF. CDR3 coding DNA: TGCAGTGCTAGATTGAGGGGGGAGTCCTATAATTCACCCCTCCACTTT.

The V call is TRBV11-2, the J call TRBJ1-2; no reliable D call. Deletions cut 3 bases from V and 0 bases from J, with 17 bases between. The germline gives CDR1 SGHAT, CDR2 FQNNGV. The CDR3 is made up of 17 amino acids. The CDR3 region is CASSLRVVTLSNYGYTF. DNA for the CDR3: TGTGCCAGCAGCTTGAGGGTGGTCACTCTTTCTAACTATGGCTACACCTTC.

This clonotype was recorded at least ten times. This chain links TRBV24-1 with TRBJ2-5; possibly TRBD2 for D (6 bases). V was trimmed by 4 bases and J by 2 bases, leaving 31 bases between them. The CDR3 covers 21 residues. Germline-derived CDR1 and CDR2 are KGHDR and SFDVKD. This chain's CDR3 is CATSDQGKLRDPVPSQETQYF. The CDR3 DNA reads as TGTGCCACCAGTGACCAAGGGAAATTGCGGGATCCGGTTCCGTCGCAAGAGACCCAGTACTTC.

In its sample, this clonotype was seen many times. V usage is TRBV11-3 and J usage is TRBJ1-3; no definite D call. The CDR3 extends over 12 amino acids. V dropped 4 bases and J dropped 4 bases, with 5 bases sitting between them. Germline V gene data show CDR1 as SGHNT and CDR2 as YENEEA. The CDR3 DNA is TGTGCCAGCAGCTCGGGCGGAAACACCATATATTTT. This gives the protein CASSSGGNTIYF.

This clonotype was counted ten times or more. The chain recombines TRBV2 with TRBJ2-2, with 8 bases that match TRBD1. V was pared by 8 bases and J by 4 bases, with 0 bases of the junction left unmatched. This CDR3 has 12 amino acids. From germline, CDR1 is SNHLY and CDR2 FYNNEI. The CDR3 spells CASDRGTGELFF. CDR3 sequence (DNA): TGTGCCAGCGACAGGGGCACCGGGGAGCTGTTTTTT.

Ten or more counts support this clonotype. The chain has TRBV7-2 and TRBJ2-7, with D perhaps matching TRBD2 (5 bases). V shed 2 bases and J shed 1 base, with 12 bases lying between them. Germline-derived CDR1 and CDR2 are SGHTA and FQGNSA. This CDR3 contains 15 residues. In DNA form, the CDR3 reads TGTGCCAGCAGCTTAACCGGGATAGGATCCTACGAGCAGTACTTC. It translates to CASSLTGIGSYEQYF.

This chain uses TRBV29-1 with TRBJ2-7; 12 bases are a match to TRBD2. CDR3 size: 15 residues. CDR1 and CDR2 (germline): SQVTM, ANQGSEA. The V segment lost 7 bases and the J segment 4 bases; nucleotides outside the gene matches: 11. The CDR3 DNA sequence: TGCAGCGCCGCAGGACTAGCGGGGACAGTGTACGAGCAGTACTTC. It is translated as CSAAGLAGTVYEQYF.

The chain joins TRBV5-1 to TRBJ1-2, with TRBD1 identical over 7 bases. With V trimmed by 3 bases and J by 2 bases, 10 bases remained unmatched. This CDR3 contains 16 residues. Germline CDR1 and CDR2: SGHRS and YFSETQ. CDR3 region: CASSWGQRGSNYGYTF. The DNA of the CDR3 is TGCGCCAGCAGCTGGGGACAGAGGGGTTCGAACTATGGCTACACCTTC.

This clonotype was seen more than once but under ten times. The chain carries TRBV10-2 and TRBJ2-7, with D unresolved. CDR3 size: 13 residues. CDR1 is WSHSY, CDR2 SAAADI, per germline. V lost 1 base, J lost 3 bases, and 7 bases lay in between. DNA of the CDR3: TGCGCCAGCAGTGAGTGGCAGAACTACGAGCAGTACTTC. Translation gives CASSEWQNYEQYF.

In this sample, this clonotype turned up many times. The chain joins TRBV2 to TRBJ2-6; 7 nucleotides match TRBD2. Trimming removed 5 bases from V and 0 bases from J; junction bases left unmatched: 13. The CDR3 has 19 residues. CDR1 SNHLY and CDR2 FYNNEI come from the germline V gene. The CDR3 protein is CASSRARTSLSSGANVLTF. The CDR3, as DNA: TGTGCCAGCAGTCGAGCCCGGACTAGTCTGAGCTCTGGGGCCAACGTCCTGACTTTC. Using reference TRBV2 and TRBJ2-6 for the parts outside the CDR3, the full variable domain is EPEVTQTPSHQVTQMGQEVILRCVPISNHLYFYWYRQILGQKVEFLVSFYNNEISEKSEIFDDQFSVERPDGSNFTLKIRSTKLEDSAMYFCASSRARTSLSSGANVLTFGAGSRLTVL.

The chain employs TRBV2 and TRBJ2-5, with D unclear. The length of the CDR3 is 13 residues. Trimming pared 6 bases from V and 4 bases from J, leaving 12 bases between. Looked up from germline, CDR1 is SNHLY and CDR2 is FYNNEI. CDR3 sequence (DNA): TGTGCCAGCAGCCTAGGTATCGGAGAGACCCAGTACTTC. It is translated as CASSLGIGETQYF.

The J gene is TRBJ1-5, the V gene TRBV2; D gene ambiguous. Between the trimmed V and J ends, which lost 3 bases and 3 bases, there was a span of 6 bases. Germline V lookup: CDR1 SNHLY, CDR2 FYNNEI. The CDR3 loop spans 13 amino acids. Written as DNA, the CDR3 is TGTGCCAGCAGTGATCAAAACAATCAGCCCCAGCATTTT. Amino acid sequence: CASSDQNNQPQHF.

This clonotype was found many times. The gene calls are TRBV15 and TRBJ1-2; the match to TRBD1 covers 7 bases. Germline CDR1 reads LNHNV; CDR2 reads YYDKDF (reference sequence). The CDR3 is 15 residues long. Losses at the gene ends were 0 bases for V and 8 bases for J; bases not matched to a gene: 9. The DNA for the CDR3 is TGTGCCACCAGCAGAGACCCCCGAACAGGGGACGGCTACACCTTC. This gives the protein CATSRDPRTGDGYTF.

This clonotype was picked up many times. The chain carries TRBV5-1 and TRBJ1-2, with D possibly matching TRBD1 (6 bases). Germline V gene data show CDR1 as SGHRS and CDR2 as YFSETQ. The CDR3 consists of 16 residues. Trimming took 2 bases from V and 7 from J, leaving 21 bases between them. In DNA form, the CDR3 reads TGCGCCAGCAGCTTCGATTCTCTGGGGGCTTTGGCTGGCTACACCTTC. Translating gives CASSFDSLGALAGYTF.

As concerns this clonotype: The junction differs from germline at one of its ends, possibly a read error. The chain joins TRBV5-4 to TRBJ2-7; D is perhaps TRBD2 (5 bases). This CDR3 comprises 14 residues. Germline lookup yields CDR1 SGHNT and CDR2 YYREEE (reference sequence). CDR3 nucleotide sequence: TGTGCCAGCAGCTTGGGAGTGACACCCGGGGAGCTGTACTTC. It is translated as CASSLGVTPGELYF. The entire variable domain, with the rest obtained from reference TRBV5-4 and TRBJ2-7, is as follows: ETGVTQSPTHLIKTRGQQVTLRCSSQSGHNTVSWYQQALGQGPQFIFQYYREEENGRGNFPPRFSGLQFPNYSSELNVNALELDDSALYLCASSLGVTPGELYFGPGTRLTVT.

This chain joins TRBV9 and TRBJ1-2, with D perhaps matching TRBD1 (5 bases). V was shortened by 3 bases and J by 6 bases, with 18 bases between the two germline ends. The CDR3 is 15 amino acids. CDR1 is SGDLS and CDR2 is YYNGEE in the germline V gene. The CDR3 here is CASSAGDGRRHGYTF. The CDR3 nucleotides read TGTGCCAGCAGCGCGGGGGACGGGAGACGTCATGGCTACACCTTC.

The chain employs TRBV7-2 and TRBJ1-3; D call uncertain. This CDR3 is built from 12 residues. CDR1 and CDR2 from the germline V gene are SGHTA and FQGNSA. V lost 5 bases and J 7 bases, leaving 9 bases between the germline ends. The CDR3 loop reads CASSRPRNTIYF. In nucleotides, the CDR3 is TGTGCCAGCAGCCGTCCGAGGAACACCATATATTTT.

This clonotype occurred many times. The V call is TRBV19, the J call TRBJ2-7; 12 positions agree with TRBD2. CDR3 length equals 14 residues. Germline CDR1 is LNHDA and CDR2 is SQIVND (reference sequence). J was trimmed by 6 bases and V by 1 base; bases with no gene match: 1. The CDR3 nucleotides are TGTGCCAGTAGTATAGGACTAGCGGGAGCCGAGCAGTACTTC. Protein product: CASSIGLAGAEQYF.

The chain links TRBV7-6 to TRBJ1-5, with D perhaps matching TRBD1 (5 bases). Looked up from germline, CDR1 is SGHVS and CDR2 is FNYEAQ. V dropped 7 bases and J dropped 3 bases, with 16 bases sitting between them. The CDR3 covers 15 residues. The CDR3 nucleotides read TGTGCCAGCACCCTACGGGCGGGGGACAATCAGCCCCAGCATTTT. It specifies CASTLRAGDNQPQHF.

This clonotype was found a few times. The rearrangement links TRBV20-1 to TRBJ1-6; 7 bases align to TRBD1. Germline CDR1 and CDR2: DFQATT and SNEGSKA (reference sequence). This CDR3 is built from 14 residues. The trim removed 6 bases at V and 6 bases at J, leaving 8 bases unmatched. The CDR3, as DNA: TGCAGTGCGACCCGGGACAGCCTTAATTCACCCCTCCACTTT. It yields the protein CSATRDSLNSPLHF.

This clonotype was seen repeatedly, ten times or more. The DNA of the CDR3 is TGTGCCAGCAGTTTAGCGTACGGGGAAACTGAAGCTTTCTTT. It is translated as CASSLAYGETEAFF. The chain uses TRBV27 and TRBJ1-1, with D hard to call. Germline CDR1 MNHEY, CDR2 SMNVEV (reference sequence). This CDR3 contains 14 residues. V lost 2 bases and J 5 bases, leaving 12 bases between the germline ends.